Listed here are 3 T cell receptor beta chains from one sample, sequenced in a study of OX40 agonist ivuxolimab in advanced cancers. The table came from immunoSEQ multiplex PCR; TCRdb's copy has only in-frame clones and leaves some out. This sample yields 8,500 to 14,000 clones, of which about 84% are seen a single time; 10% belongs to the top ten. The sample was CD4+ or CD8+ T cells sorted from blood, taken in a trial of the OX40 agonist ivuxolimab. The receptors shown here come from an adult with an advanced solid tumor such as melanoma, head and neck, liver or kidney cancer.

This clone is termed hyperexpanded (1% or more). The chain employs TRBV2 and TRBJ1-2; D gene unclear. Between the trimmed V and J ends, which lost 5 bases and 2 bases, there was a span of 6 bases. Per germline, CDR1 SNHLY and CDR2 FYNNEI. The CDR3 sequence is 12 residues long. CDR3 sequence (DNA): TGTGCCAGCAGTCGGGAGAACTATGGCTACACCTTC. It translates to CASSRENYGYTF.

This chain uses TRBV5-1 with TRBJ2-2; 8 positions match TRBD2. V lost 0 bases and J lost 7; bases outside the gene matches: 2. Germline lookup yields CDR1 SGHRS and CDR2 YFSETQ. The CDR3 sequence is 14 residues long. Here the CDR3 reads CASSLALADGELFF. The DNA of the CDR3 is TGCGCCAGCAGCTTGGCACTAGCGGACGGGGAGCTGTTTTTT.

V and J are TRBV28 and TRBJ1-2; TRBD1 agrees at 8 bases. Germline CDR1 is MDHEN and CDR2 is SYDVKM. This CDR3 contains 14 residues. The junction had 9 bases not matched to a gene; V was cut back by 5 bases and J by 7 bases. The CDR3 region has the DNA TGTGCCAGCAGTCCTGACAGGGGAATTGCTGGCTACACCTTC. This translates into CASSPDRGIAGYTF.